This T cell receptor (beta chain) was recorded in a study of T cells in Graves' hyperthyroidism and ophthalmopathy. Diagnosis of hyperthyroidism was new in patients aged 18 to 65, and its duration was under 2 months. From approximately 9.3 ml of fresh peripheral blood, PBMCs were isolated. Looked up from germline, CDR1 is SGHTA and CDR2 is FQGNSA. The CDR3 spans 14 residues. Trimming cost V 0 bases and J 5 bases, with 8 bases left between them. Amplified regions were TCR beta CDR3 sequences from RNA transcripts. HTBI primers drove first-round RT-PCR of the TCR CDR3. Each CDR3 protein gets one entry after TCRdb re-called the multiplex PCR reads with MiXCR. The profile shows about 560,000 distinct CDR3 sequences, 16% of them singletons.

Sequencing was carried out using blood. This chain connects TRBV7-2 to TRBJ1-5; maybe TRBD1 (5 bases). The source is a woman under 30 with Graves' hyperthyroidism. The CDR3 is CASSLAQVDQPQHF. CDR3 sequence (DNA): TGTGCCAGCAGCTTAGCACAGGTCGATCAGCCCCAGCATTTT.